In this sample, the clone carrying this T cell receptor (beta chain) turned up many times. Antigen unknown. The data stem from a study of T cells in Graves' hyperthyroidism and ophthalmopathy. About the research overall: Pretreatment peripheral blood was obtained at initial diagnosis. Points from the study as a whole: Blood shared most expanded thyroid clonotypes above 0.001.

Looked up from germline, CDR1 is SNHLY and CDR2 is FYNNEI. The CDR3 is made up of 11 amino acids. With 0 bases removed from V and 13 bases from J, the gap between germline ends came to 10 bases. Among the patients, aged 18 to 65, hyperthyroidism was newly diagnosed and had lasted under 2 months. Amplified TCR beta CDR3 regions derived from RNA transcripts. Using the HTBI primer set, a first-round RT-PCR was run on the TCR CDR3. In TCRdb, the multiplex PCR reads were re-called with MiXCR into one record per CDR3 protein. The table has a few hundred thousand distinct CDR3 sequences, 20% to 25% seen once; the top ten hold more than 20%.

Sequencing used blood. This TCR came from a man aged 18-30 years with Graves' hyperthyroidism. The V and J genes are TRBV2 and TRBJ2-7; D is ambiguous. The CDR3 bases are TGTGCCAGCAGTGAAGCAGGCCCATGCTACTTC. Its protein product is CASSEAGPCYF.